This is a list of T cell receptor beta chains from one sample in a study of shared clonotypes between healthy human individuals. Generated by immunoSEQ multiplex PCR, the TCRdb table keeps only in-frame clones and is missing some. Of hundreds of thousands of clones listed, about 76% were seen once; the top ten hold less than 15%. The material sequenced was PBMCs. Receptors were obtained from a woman aged 40 to 49 in good health. Some clones in this sample may be carry-over from other donors' samples. The CDR3 runs from the conserved cysteine through the conserved F or W. A D gene is named only where the DNA matches it firmly. A row's size may be missing; if present it is once, few, many or a size class.

abundance,d_gene,j_gene,v_gene,CDR3aa,CDR3nt
few,-,TRBJ1-1,TRBV11-2,CASSLEGGTEAFF,TGTGCCAGCAGCTTGGAGGGGGGCACTGAAGCTTTCTTT
-,TRBD1,TRBJ2-2,TRBV7-8,CASSSEGQGMITGELFF,TGTGCCAGCAGCTCGGAGGGACAGGGGATGATCACCGGGGAGCTGTTTTTT
-,-,TRBJ2-1,TRBV28,CASSLWTVDNEQFF,TGTGCCAGCAGTTTGTGGACGGTGGACAATGAGCAGTTCTTC
once,TRBD1,TRBJ1-6,TRBV19,CATQTVGTENSPLHF,TGTGCCACTCAGACGGTAGGGACAGAAAATTCACCCCTCCACTTT
-,-,TRBJ2-7,TRBV2,CASSVDGGLYEQYF,TGTGCCAGCAGTGTCGACGGGGGGCTCTACGAGCAGTACTTC
-,TRBD1,TRBJ1-3,TRBV19,CASIQDRGKFSGNTIYF,TGTGCCAGTATCCAGGACAGGGGAAAGTTCTCTGGAAACACCATATATTTT
-,TRBD1,TRBJ1-2,TRBV28,CASSLPGQGRYGYTF,TGTGCCAGCAGTCTACCGGGACAGGGGCGGTATGGCTACACCTTC
-,TRBD2,TRBJ2-3,TRBV6-6,CASSGGRAGSTDTQYF,TGTGCCAGCAGTGGCGGGAGGGCCGGGAGCACAGATACGCAGTATTTT
-,TRBD2,TRBJ2-7,TRBV19,CASSIGGRPAYEQYF,TGTGCCAGTAGTATAGGCGGGAGGCCGGCCTACGAGCAGTACTTC
few,-,TRBJ2-1,TRBV19,CASRSGFPPNEQFF,TGTGCCAGCCGGAGCGGGTTTCCCCCAAATGAGCAGTTCTTC
-,-,TRBJ1-2,TRBV10-3,CAISESSDWRYGYTF,TGTGCCATCAGTGAGTCGTCGGACTGGCGGTATGGCTACACCTTC
-,-,TRBJ2-1,TRBV7-4,CASSYRLLSQWQFF,TGTGCCAGCAGTTATCGGCTCCTCAGTCAGTGGCAGTTCTTC
-,-,TRBJ2-1,TRBV20-1,CSARDLYEQFF,TGCAGTGCTAGGGATCTCTATGAGCAGTTCTTC
many,TRBD2,TRBJ2-5,TRBV5-1,CASSPGGTFLQYF,TGCGCCAGCAGCCCGGGGGGGACATTCCTCCAGTACTTC
-,TRBD1,TRBJ1-5,TRBV2,CASQGEYNQPQHF,TGTGCCTCCCAGGGGGAGTATAATCAGCCCCAGCATTTT
-,-,TRBJ2-2,TRBV19,CASRLGESRAELFF,TGTGCCAGTCGCCTGGGAGAAAGTCGGGCGGAGCTGTTTTTT
-,-,TRBJ2-7,TRBV30,CAWIPRRDGKYEQYF,TGTGCCTGGATCCCCCGGAGGGACGGGAAATACGAGCAGTACTTC
few,TRBD1,TRBJ1-1,TRBV7-3,CASRATRGHHTEAFF,TGTGCCAGCAGAGCCACTAGGGGGCATCACACTGAAGCTTTCTTT
-,TRBD2,TRBJ2-1,TRBV10-3,CAISEPRGLAGRVDEQFF,TGTGCCATCAGTGAGCCCCGGGGACTAGCGGGGAGGGTCGATGAGCAGTTCTTC
once,-,TRBJ2-1,TRBV5-1,CASSFGDSHNEQFF,TGCGCCAGCAGCTTCGGAGACTCTCACAATGAGCAGTTCTTC
-,-,TRBJ1-5,TRBV6-1,CASSEELGAQPQHF,TGTGCCAGCAGTGAAGAGTTAGGGGCTCAGCCCCAGCATTTT
once,-,TRBJ2-1,TRBV4-1,CASSQTGAASYNEQFF,TGCGCCAGCAGCCAAACGGGGGCGGCATCCTACAATGAGCAGTTCTTC
-,-,TRBJ1-1,TRBV6-1,CASSERSLNTEAFF,TGTGCCAGCAGTGAAAGGAGCCTGAACACTGAAGCTTTCTTT
once,TRBD2,TRBJ2-7,TRBV10-2,CASSDPSGGSYEQYF,TGCGCCAGCAGTGATCCTAGCGGGGGCTCCTACGAGCAGTACTTC
-,-,TRBJ1-1,TRBV29-1,CSVARLEGYAFF,TGCAGCGTTGCGAGGTTGGAGGGGTACGCTTTCTTT
once,-,TRBJ2-1,TRBV30,CAWSVPLGGYNEQFF,TGTGCCTGGAGTGTGCCCCTAGGCGGTTACAATGAGCAGTTCTTC
-,-,TRBJ1-3,TRBV5-1,CASSVRQGTGNTIYF,TGCGCCAGCAGCGTACGTCAGGGGACTGGAAACACCATATATTTT
few,-,TRBJ1-6,TRBV7-2,CASSLAQNSPLHF,TGTGCCAGCAGCTTAGCGCAGAATTCACCCCTCCACTTT
once,TRBD2,TRBJ2-2,TRBV11-2,CASSFGTSIGELFF,TGTGCCAGCAGCTTCGGGACTAGCATCGGGGAGCTGTTTTTT